Presented here are 5 T cell receptor beta chains from one specimen sequenced in a study of blood T cell repertoires in COVID-19. Profiled with immunoSEQ multiplex PCR; TCRdb holds only in-frame clones, not every one. The table includes roughly 240,000 clones, approximately 80% detected once. Sequencing used peripheral blood. The receptors shown here come from an elderly woman with acute or convalescent COVID-19.

The chain is built from TRBV11-2 and TRBJ2-1; 8 nucleotides match TRBD2. The germline CDR1 and CDR2 sequences are SGHAT and FQNNGV. The CDR3 length is 15 residues. V was pared by 3 bases and J by 8 bases, with 9 bases of the junction left unmatched. CDR3 residues: CASSFTSGGGDEQFF. CDR3 nucleotides: TGTGCCAGCAGCTTCACTAGCGGAGGTGGGGATGAGCAGTTCTTC.

The chain joins TRBV19 to TRBJ1-1; 8 positions match TRBD1. The CDR3 has 14 amino acids. Germline trimming cut 5 bases from V and 4 bases from J; bases unmatched to any gene: 6. The germline CDR1 and CDR2 sequences are LNHDA and SQIVND (reference sequence). CDR3 sequence: CASSFRGRGTEAFF. The CDR3 coding sequence is TGTGCCAGTAGTTTCAGGGGGCGAGGCACTGAAGCTTTCTTT.

This chain joins TRBV5-6 and TRBJ1-5; the D gene is possibly TRBD1 (5 bases). Germline assignment: CDR1 SGHDT and CDR2 YYEEEE. V was shortened by 4 bases and J by 10 bases, with 21 bases between the two germline ends. This CDR3 spans 15 amino acids. Here the CDR3 reads CASSPGTGLGRPQHF. The DNA for the CDR3 is TGTGCCAGCAGCCCCGGGACTGGCCTCGGGAGACCCCAGCATTTT.

The V gene is TRBV5-1, the J gene TRBJ2-1; a weak D match, TRBD1 (6 bases). CDR3 length: 16 amino acids. Trimming removed 4 bases at V and 1 base at J, with 15 bases between. Germline values: CDR1 SGHRS, CDR2 YFSETQ. The CDR3 sequence is CASSPTAGVSYNEQFF. The DNA of the CDR3 is TGCGCCAGCAGCCCGACAGCAGGGGTGTCCTACAATGAGCAGTTCTTC.

The chain has TRBV5-4 and TRBJ2-3; TRBD1 matches at 7 bases. Germline V CDR1 and CDR2: SGHNT, YYREEE (reference sequence). The CDR3 has 15 amino acids. J lost 1 base, V lost 4 bases, and 6 bases had no gene match. CDR3 DNA: TGTGCCAGCAGCCCTACAGGGGACGGCACAGATACGCAGTATTTT. It encodes CASSPTGDGTDTQYF.